Sequencing of this T cell receptor beta chain was carried out in a study of blood T cell repertoires in COVID-19. Across the whole study: The cDNA or gDNA used as material had been derived from T cells, B-cell-depleted T cells, or PBMCs.

The data were produced by immunoSEQ multiplex PCR, yet TCRdb's version contains in-frame clones alone and is incomplete. Seen here are 100,000 to 150,000 clones, around 87% observed once, and the top ten hold 3% to 4.5%. The germline V gene encodes CDR1 MRHNA and CDR2 SNTAGT. The ends were cut back, 7 bases at V and 1 base at J, with 19 bases in the middle. This CDR3 contains 16 residues. This TCR derives from a woman aged 60-75 years with acute or convalescent COVID-19. The specimen sequenced was peripheral blood. This chain connects TRBV6-4 to TRBJ2-5; tentatively, D is TRBD1 (6 bases). CDR3 DNA: TGTGCCAGCACCCTTAGTACAGGGTCCCCCCAAGAGACCCAGTACTTC. Translated, it gives CASTLSTGSPQETQYF.